The next 8 T cell receptor beta chains were all read from a single sample in a study of shared T cell receptors in the human thymus. Assay: immunoSEQ multiplex PCR; the TCRdb copy retains only in-frame clones and omits some. The sample contains some 700,000 clones, 70% to 90% of which appear only once. This same sample was also part of a study on human thymus T cells.

Material: thymocytes. The receptors stem from a girl under three years old with a congenital heart defect.

The chain carries TRBV30 and TRBJ1-2; 10 bases align to TRBD1. The CDR3 length is 14 residues. Germline CDR1 is GTSNPN and CDR2 is SVGIG (reference sequence). Trimming cost V 0 bases and J 6 bases; bases outside gene matches: 4. The CDR3 DNA sequence: TGTGCCTGGAGTGTAGTAGGGACAGGGGATGGCTACACCTTC. This codes for CAWSVVGTGDGYTF.

V and J are TRBV4-3 and TRBJ2-5; TRBD2 might be the D (6 bases). Deletions cut 0 bases from V and 1 base from J, with 21 bases between. Germline CDR1 reads LGHNA; CDR2 reads YSLEER. The length of the CDR3 is 19 residues. CDR3 DNA: TGCGCCAGCAGCCAAGATGGTTTCAGACTCGGGGGATTCCAAGAGACCCAGTACTTC. Translation: CASSQDGFRLGGFQETQYF.

The chain joins TRBV28 to TRBJ2-1; 11 nucleotides match TRBD2. Trimming removed 6 bases from V and 4 bases from J; junction bases left unmatched: 5. Germline values: CDR1 MDHEN, CDR2 SYDVKM. The CDR3 runs 15 residues. The CDR3 DNA reads as TGTGCCAGCAGACCGTTAGCGGGGGGGTACAATGAGCAGTTCTTC. Residues: CASRPLAGGYNEQFF.

The rearrangement joins TRBV11-2 to TRBJ2-7; D may be TRBD1 (5 bases). The CDR3 is 15 residues long. Germline lookup yields CDR1 SGHAT and CDR2 FQNNGV. The V end was cut by 5 bases, the J end by 4 bases, with 18 bases between. This chain's CDR3 is CASSPPSRTPYEQYF. The CDR3 DNA reads as TGTGCCAGCAGCCCCCCGTCGCGGACACCTTACGAGCAGTACTTC.

The sample holds one count of this clone. The V gene is TRBV27, the J gene TRBJ1-5, with a possible D match to TRBD1 (6 bases). V shed 3 bases and J shed 4 bases, with 13 bases lying between them. CDR3 length: 15 residues. The germline gives CDR1 MNHEY, CDR2 SMNVEV (reference sequence). CDR3 loop: CASSLVAQGNQPQHF. For the CDR3, the DNA is TGTGCCAGCAGTTTGGTTGCACAGGGAAATCAGCCCCAGCATTTT.

This clone occurred a few times. The chain joins TRBV5-4 to TRBJ1-6; possible D gene TRBD1, 5 bases. Germline CDR1 is SGHNT and CDR2 is YYREEE (reference sequence). The V end lost 4 bases, the J end lost 3 bases, and 20 bases lay between the germline ends. This CDR3 has 18 residues. The CDR3 region has the DNA TGTGCCAGCAGCCGTGAAACCGAGACAGCGATCTATAATTCACCCCTCCACTTT. Its translation: CASSRETETAIYNSPLHF.

This chain uses TRBV6-1 with TRBJ1-6, with TRBD1 matching over 7 bases. Germline V gives CDR1 MNHNS, CDR2 SASEGT. Trimming removed 3 bases from V and 7 bases from J; junction bases left unmatched: 18. This CDR3 spans 19 amino acids. CDR3 sequence (DNA): TGTGCCAGCAGTGATAAGGGGGGAGGCTCGGGACAGCCCAATTCACCCCTCCACTTT. Translated, it gives CASSDKGGGSGQPNSPLHF.

The rearrangement uses TRBV29-1 and TRBJ1-3, with D possibly TRBD1 on 6 matching bases. The CDR3 consists of 14 residues. The germline V gene encodes CDR1 SQVTM and CDR2 ANQGSEA. The V end was cut by 3 bases, the J end by 4 bases, with 13 bases between. CDR3 region: CSVDGGAGGNTIYF. In DNA, the CDR3 is TGCAGCGTTGATGGGGGGGCAGGAGGAAACACCATATATTTT.